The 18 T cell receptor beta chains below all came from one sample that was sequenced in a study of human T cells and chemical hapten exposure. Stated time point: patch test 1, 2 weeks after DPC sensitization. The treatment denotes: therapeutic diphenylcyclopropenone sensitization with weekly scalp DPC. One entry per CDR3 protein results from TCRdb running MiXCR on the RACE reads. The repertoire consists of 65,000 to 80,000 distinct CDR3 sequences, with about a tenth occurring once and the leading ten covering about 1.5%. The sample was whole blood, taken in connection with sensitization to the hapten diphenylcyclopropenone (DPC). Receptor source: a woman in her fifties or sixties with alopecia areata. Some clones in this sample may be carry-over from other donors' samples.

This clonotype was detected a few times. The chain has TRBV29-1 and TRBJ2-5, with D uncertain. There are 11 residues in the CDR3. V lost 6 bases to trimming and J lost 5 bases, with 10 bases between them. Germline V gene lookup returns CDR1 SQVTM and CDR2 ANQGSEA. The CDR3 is CSVLVGETQYF. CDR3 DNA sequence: TGCAGCGTCCTGGTAGGGGAGACCCAGTACTTC.

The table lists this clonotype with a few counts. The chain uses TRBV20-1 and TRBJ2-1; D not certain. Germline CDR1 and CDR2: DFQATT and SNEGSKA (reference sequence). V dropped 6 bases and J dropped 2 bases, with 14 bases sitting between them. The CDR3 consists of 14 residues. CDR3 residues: CSAHRTLPYNEQFF. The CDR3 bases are TGCAGTGCCCACCGGACCCTGCCCTACAATGAGCAGTTCTTC.

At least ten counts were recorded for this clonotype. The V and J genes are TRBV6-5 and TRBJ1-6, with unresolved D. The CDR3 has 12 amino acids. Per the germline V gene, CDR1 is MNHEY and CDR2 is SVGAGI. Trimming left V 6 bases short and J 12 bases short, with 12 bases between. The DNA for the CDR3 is TGTGCCAGCAGCCCTCACTTCAGACCCCTCCACTTT. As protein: CASSPHFRPLHF.

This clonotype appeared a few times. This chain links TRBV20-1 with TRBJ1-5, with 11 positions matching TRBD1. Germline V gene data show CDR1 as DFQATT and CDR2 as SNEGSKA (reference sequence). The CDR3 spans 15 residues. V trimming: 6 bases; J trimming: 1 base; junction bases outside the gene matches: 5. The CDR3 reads CSARTGGGSNQPQHF. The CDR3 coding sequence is TGCAGTGCCAGGACAGGGGGCGGGAGCAATCAGCCCCAGCATTTT.

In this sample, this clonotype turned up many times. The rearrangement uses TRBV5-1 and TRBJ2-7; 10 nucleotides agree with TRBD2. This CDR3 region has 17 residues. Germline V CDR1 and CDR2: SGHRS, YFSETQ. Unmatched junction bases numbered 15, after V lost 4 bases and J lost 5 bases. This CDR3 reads CASSTYLAGVGKNEQYF. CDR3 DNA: TGCGCCAGCAGCACCTACCTAGCGGGAGTAGGAAAAAACGAGCAGTACTTC.

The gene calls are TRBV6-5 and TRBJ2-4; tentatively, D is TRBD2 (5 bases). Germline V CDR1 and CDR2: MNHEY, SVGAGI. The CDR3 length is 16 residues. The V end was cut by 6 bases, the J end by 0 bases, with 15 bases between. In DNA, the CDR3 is TGTGCCAGCAGGGAGCGGAGTCAGTTAGCCAAAAACATTCAGTACTTC. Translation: CASRERSQLAKNIQYF.

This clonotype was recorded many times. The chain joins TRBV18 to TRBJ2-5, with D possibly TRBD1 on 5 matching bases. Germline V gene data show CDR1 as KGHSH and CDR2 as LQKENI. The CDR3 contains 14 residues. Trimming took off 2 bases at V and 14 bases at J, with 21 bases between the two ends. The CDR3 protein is CASSPRIDSSSNYF. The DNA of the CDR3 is TGTGCCAGCTCACCAAGAATAGACAGTTCGTCTAATTACTTC. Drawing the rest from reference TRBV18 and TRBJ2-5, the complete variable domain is NAGVMQNPRHLVRRRGQEARLRCSPMKGHSHVYWYRQLPEEGLKFMVYLQKENIIDESGMPKERFSAEFPKEGPSILRIQQVVRGDSAAYFCASSPRIDSSSNYFGPGTRLLVL.

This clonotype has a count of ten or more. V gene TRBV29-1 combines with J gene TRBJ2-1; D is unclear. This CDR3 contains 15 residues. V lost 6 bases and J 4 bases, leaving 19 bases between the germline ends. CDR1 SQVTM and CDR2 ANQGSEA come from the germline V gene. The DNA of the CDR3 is TGCAGCGTCGGCGACCCCCGACGTCAGTACAATGAGCAGTTCTTC. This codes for CSVGDPRRQYNEQFF.

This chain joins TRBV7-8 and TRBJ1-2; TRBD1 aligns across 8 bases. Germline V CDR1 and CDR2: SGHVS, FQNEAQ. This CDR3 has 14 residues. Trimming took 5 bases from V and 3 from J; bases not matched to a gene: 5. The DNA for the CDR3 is TGTGCCAGCAGCCAGGACAGGGTGGACTATGGCTACACCTTC. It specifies CASSQDRVDYGYTF. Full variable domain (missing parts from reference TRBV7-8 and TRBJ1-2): GAGVSQSPRYKVAKRGQDVALRCDPISGHVSLFWYQQALGQGPEFLTYFQNEAQLDKSGLPSDRFFAERPEGSVSTLKIQRTQQEDSAVYLCASSQDRVDYGYTFGSGTRLTVV.

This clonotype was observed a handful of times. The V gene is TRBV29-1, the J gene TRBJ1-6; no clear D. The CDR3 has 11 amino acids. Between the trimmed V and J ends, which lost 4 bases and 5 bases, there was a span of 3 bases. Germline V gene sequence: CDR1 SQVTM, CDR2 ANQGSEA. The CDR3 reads CSVGHNSPLHF. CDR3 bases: TGCAGCGTTGGACATAATTCACCCCTCCACTTT. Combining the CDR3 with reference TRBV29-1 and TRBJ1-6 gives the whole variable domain SAVISQKPSRDICQRGTSLTIQCQVDSQVTMMFWYRQQPGQSLTLIATANQGSEATYESGFVIDKFPISRPNLTFSTLTVSNMSPEDSSIYLCSVGHNSPLHFGNGTRLTVT.

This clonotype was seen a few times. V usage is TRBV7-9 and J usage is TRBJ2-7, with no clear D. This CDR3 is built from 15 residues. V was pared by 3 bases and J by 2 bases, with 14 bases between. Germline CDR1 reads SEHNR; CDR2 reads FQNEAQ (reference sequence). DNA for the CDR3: TGTGCCAGCAGCTTGGGCATGGGCAACACCTACGAGCAGTACTTC. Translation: CASSLGMGNTYEQYF.

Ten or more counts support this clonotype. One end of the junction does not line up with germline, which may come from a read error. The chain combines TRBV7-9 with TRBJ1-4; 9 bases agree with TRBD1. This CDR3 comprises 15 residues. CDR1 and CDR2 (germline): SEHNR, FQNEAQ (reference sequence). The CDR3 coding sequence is TGTGCCAGCAGCGTACAGGGGGCAACCAATGAAAAACTGTTTTTT. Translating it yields CASSVQGATNEKLFF.

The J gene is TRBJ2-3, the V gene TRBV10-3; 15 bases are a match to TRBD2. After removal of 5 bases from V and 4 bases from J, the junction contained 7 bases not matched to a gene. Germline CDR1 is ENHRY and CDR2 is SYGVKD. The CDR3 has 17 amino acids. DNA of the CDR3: TGTGCCATCAGTACCGCCGGGACTAGCGGGAGGCCAGATACGCAGTATTTT. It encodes CAISTAGTSGRPDTQYF.

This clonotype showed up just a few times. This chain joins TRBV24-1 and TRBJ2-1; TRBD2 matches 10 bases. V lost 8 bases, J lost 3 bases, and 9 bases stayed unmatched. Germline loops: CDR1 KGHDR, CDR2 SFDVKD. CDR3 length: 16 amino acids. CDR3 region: CATKGRGLAVYNEQFF. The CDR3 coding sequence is TGTGCCACCAAAGGCCGTGGACTAGCGGTCTACAATGAGCAGTTCTTC.

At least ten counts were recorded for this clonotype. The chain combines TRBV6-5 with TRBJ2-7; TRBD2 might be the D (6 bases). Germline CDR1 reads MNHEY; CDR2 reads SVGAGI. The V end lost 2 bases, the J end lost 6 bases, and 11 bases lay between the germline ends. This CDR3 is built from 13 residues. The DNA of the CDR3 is TGTGCCAGCAGTTACGGCCCGCGGGGCGAGCAGTACTTC. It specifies CASSYGPRGEQYF.

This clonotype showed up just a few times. As DNA, the CDR3 is TGTGCCAGCACCCTGGGGGAGATTAACTATGGCTACACCTTC. Translating it yields CASTLGEINYGYTF. This rearrangement joins TRBV5-5 to TRBJ1-2, with a weak D call TRBD1 (5 bases). V was cut by 6 bases and J by 1 base, with 13 bases left in between. CDR3 size: 14 residues. Germline CDR1 SGHKS, CDR2 YYEKEE (reference sequence).

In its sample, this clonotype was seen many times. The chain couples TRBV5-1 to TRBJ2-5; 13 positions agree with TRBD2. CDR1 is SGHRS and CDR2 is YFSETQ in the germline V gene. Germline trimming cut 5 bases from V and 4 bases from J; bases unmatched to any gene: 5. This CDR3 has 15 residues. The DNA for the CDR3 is TGCGCCAGCAGTTATGGACTAGCGGGAGTAGAGACCCAGTACTTC. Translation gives CASSYGLAGVETQYF.

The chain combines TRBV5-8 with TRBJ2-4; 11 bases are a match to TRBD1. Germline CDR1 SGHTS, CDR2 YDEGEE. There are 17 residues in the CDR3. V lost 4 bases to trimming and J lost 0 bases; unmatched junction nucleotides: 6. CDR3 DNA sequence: TGTGCCAGCAGCGTCGGGACAGGGGGGGGAGCCAAAAACATTCAGTACTTC. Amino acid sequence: CASSVGTGGGAKNIQYF.